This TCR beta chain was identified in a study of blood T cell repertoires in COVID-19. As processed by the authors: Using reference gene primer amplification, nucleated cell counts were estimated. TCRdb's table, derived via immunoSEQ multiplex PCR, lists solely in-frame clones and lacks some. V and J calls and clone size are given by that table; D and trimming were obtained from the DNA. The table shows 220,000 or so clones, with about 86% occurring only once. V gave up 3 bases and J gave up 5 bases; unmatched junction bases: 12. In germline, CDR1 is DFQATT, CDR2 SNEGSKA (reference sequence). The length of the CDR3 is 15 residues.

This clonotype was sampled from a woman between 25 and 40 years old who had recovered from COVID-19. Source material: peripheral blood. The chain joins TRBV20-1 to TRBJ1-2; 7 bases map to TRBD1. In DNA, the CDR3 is TGCAGTGCTAGTAGCAGGGGGTCGACGACGTATGGCTACACCTTC. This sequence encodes CSASSRGSTTYGYTF.